Many counts were recorded for the clone carrying this TCR beta chain. This sample was included in a study of T cells after yellow fever vaccination. V lost 4 bases to trimming and J lost 5 bases; unmatched junction nucleotides: 5. Germline V CDR1 and CDR2: LGHDT, YNNKEL (reference sequence). This CDR3 comprises 16 residues. Via MiXCR, TCRdb re-called the 5' RACE reads, giving one row per CDR3 protein. The profile shows around 73,000 distinct CDR3 sequences, approximately 7.5% of them singletons. This clonotype originated in a man aged 30-40 years who received the YFV17D yellow fever vaccine. The chain joins TRBV3-1 to TRBJ2-3; 14 nucleotides line up with TRBD2. The sample in question was CD8+ T cells sorted from PBMCs, obtained on the day of the yellow fever booster vaccination. CDR3 in amino acids: CASSRTGTSGRDTQYF. The CDR3 coding sequence is TGTGCCAGCAGCCGCACCGGGACTAGCGGGAGAGATACGCAGTATTTT.